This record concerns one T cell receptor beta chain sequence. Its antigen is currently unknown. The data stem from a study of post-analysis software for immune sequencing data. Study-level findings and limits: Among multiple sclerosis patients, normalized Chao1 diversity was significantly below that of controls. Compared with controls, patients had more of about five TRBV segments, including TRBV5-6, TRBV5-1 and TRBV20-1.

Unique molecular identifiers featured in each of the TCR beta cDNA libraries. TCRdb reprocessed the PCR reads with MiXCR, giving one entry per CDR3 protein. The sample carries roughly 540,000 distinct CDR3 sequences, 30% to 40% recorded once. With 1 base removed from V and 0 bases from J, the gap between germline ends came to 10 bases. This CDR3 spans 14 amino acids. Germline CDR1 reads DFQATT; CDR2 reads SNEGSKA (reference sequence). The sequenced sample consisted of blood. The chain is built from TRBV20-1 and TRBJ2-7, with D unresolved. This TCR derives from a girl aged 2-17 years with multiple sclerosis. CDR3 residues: CSARGRRSSYEQYF. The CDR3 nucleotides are TGCAGTGCTAGAGGTCGACGCAGCTCCTACGAGCAGTACTTC.